Given below is one TCR beta chain in context. Across about two dozen US areas, participants ranged in age from roughly 18 to 95 years. Allocation to cohorts depended on clinical history reported by the participants. This entry comes from a study of blood T cell repertoires in COVID-19. Study summary: Samples of COVID-19 (acute and convalescent) were obtained from the United States, Italy and Spain. The cDNA or gDNA used as material had been derived from T cells, B-cell-depleted T cells, or PBMCs.

Using immunoSEQ multiplex PCR, the repertoire was profiled, and TCRdb retains in-frame clones only, with some absent. Among over 55,000 clones listed, about 82% were seen once. Germline lookup yields CDR1 SEHNR and CDR2 FQNEAQ (reference sequence). The J segment lost 5 bases and the V segment lost 4 bases, leaving 8 bases of the junction unmatched. The CDR3 spans 15 residues. The sequence derives from a woman in her thirties or forties with acute COVID-19. The sequencing sample was made of PBMCs or T cells enriched from blood (not recorded which). The genes are TRBV7-9 and TRBJ2-7; TRBD1 agrees at 10 bases. The CDR3 nucleotides read TGTGCCAGCAGCTATGGGACAGGGGTCGAGAACGAGCAGTACGTC. Amino acids: CASSYGTGVENEQYV.